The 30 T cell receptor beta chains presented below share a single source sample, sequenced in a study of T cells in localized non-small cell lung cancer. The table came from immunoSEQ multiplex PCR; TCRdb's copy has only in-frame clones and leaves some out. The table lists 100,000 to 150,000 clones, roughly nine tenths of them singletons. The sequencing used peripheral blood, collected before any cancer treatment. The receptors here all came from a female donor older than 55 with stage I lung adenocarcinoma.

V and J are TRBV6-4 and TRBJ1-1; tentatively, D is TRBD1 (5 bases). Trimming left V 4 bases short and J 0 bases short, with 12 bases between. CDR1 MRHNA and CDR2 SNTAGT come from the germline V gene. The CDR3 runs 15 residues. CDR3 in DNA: TGTGCCAGCAGTGCCTTGGACAAGATGAACACTGAAGCTTTCTTT. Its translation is CASSALDKMNTEAFF.

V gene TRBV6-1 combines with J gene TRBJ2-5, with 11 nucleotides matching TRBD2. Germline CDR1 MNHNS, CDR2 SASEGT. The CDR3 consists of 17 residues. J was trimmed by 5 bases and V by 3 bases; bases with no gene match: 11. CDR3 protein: CASSEILAGGSGETQYF. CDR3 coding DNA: TGTGCCAGCAGTGAGATCCTAGCGGGAGGATCGGGGGAGACCCAGTACTTC.

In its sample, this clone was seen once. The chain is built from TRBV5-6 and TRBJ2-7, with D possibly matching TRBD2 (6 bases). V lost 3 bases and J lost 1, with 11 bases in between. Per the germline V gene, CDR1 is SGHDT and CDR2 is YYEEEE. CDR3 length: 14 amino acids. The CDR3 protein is CASSSRRVSYEQYF. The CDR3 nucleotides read TGTGCCAGCAGCTCCCGGAGGGTGTCCTACGAGCAGTACTTC. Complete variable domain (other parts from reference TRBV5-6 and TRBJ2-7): DAGVTQSPTHLIKTRGQQVTLRCSPKSGHDTVSWYQQALGQGPQFIFQYYEEEERQRGNFPDRFSGHQFPNYSSELNVNALLLGDSALYLCASSSRRVSYEQYFGPGTRLTVT.

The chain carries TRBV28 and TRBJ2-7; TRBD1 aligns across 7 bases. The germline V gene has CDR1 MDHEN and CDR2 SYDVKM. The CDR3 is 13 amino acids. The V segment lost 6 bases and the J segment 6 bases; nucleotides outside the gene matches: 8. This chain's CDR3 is CASRPTGESEQYF. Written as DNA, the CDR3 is TGTGCCAGCAGGCCTACAGGGGAAAGCGAGCAGTACTTC.

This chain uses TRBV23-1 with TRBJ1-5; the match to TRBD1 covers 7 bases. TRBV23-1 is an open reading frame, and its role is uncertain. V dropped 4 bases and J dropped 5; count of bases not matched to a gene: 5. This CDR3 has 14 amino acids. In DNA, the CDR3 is TGCGCCAGCAGTCTTACAGGGGTCCATCAGCCCCAGCATTTT. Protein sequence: CASSLTGVHQPQHF.

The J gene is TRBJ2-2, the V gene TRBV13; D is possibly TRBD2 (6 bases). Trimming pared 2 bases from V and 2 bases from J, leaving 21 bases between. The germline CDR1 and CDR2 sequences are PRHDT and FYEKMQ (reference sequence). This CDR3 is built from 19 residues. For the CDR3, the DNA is TGTGCCAGCAGCTTATTCTGGACGAGCGGGCTAGCAAACACCGGGGAGCTGTTTTTT. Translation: CASSLFWTSGLANTGELFF.

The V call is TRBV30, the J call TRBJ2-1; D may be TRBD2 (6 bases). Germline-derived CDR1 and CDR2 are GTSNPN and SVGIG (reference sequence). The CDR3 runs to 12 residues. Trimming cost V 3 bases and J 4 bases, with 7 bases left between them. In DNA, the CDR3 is TGTGCCTGGAGCCGGGGGTACAATGAGCAGTTCTTC. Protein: CAWSRGYNEQFF.

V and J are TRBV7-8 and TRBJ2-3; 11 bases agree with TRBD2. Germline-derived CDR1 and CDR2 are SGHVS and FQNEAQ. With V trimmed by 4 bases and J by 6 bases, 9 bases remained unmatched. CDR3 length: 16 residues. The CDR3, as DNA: TGTGCCAGCAGCTCCCAATCCGGGACTAGCGGTGATACGCAGTATTTT. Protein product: CASSSQSGTSGDTQYF.

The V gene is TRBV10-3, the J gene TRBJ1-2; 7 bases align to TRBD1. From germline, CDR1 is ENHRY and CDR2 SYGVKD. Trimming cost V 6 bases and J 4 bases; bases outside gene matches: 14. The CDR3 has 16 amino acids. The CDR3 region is CAISVIDREMVYGYTF. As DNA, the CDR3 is TGTGCCATCAGCGTAATCGACAGGGAAATGGTCTATGGCTACACCTTC.

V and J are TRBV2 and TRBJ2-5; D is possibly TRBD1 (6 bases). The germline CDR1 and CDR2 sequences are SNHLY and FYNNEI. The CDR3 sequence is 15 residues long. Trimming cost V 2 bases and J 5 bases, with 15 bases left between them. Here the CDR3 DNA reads TGTGCCAGCAGTGAATACAGGGACATGATGGAGACCCAGTACTTC. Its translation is CASSEYRDMMETQYF.

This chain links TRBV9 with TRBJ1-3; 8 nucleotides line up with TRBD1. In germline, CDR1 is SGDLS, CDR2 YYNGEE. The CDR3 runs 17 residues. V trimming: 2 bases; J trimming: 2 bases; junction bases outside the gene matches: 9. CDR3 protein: CASSVRQGSEPGNTIYF. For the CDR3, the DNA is TGTGCCAGCAGCGTTAGACAGGGGAGCGAGCCTGGAAACACCATATATTTT.

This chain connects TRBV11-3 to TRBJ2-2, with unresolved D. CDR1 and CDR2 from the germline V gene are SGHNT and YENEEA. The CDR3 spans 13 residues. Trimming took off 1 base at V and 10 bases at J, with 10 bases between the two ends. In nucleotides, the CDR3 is TGTGCCAGCAGCTTAGGTCCCCTCGAGGAGCTGTTTTTT. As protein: CASSLGPLEELFF.

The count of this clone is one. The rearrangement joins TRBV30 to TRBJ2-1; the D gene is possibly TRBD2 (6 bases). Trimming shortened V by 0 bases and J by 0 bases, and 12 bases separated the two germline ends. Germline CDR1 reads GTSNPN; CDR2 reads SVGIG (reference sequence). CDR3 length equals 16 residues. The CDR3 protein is CAWSVAAGRSYNEQFF. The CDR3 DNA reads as TGTGCCTGGAGTGTAGCAGCGGGTCGCTCCTACAATGAGCAGTTCTTC.

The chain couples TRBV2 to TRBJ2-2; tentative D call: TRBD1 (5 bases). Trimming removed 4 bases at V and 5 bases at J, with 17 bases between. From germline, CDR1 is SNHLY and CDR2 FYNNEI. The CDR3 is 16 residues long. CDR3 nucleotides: TGTGCCAGCAGTGTGCCCGGACAATCTGGGACCGGGGAGCTGTTTTTT. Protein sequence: CASSVPGQSGTGELFF.

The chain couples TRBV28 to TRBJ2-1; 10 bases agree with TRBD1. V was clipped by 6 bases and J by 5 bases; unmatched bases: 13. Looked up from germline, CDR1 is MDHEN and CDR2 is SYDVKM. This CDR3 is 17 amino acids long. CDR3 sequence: CASSSLRQGAVDNEQFF. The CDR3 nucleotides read TGTGCCAGCAGCTCCTTGCGACAGGGGGCAGTGGACAATGAGCAGTTCTTC.

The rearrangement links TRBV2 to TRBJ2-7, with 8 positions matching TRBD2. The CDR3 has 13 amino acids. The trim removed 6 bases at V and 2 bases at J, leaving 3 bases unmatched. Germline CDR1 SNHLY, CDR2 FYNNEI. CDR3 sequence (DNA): TGTGCCAGCAGCGCTAGCGGGCCCTACGAGCAGTACTTC. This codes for CASSASGPYEQYF.

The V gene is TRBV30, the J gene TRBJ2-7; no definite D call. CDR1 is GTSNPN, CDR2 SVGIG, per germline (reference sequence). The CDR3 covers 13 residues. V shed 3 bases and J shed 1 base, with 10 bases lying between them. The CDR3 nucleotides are TGTGCCTGGAGGTGGGTGGGTTCCTACGAGCAGTACTTC. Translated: CAWRWVGSYEQYF.

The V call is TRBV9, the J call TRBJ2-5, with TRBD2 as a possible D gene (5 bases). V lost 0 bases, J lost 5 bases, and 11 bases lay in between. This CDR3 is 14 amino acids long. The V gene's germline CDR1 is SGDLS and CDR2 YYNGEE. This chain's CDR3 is CASSVAALGETQYF. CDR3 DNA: TGTGCCAGCAGCGTAGCCGCACTAGGCGAGACCCAGTACTTC.

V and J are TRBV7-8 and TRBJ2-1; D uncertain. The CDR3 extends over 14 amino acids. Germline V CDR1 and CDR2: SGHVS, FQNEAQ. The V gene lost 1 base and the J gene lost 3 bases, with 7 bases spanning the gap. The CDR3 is CASSLVRLYNEQFF. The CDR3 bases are TGTGCCAGCAGCTTAGTAAGGCTCTACAATGAGCAGTTCTTC.

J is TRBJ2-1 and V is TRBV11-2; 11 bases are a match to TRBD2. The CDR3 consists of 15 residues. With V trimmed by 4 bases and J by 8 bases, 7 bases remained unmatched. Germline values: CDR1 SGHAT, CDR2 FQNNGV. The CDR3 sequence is CASSSTSGIVYEQFF. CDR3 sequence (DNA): TGTGCCAGCAGCTCGACTAGCGGGATAGTATATGAGCAGTTCTTC.

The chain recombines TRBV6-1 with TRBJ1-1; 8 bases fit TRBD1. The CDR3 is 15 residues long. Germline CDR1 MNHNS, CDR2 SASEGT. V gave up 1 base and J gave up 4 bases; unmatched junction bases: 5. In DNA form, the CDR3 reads TGTGCCAGCAGTGAAGGGGGGACAGGTCGCACTGAAGCTTTCTTT. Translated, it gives CASSEGGTGRTEAFF.

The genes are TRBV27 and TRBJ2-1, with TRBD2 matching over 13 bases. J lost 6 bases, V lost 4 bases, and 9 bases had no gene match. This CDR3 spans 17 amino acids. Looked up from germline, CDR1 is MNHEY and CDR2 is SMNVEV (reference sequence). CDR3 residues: CASSSSTSGRSLNEQFF. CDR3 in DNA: TGTGCCAGCAGTTCCTCGACTAGCGGGAGGTCTCTCAATGAGCAGTTCTTC.

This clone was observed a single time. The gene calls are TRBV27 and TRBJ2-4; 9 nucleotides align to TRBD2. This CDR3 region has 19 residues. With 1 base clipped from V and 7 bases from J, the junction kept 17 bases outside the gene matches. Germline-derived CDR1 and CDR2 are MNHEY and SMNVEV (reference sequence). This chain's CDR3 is CASSLFPPAGGPLRNIQYF. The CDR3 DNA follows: TGTGCCAGCAGTTTATTCCCCCCTGCGGGAGGGCCATTGCGGAACATTCAGTACTTC.

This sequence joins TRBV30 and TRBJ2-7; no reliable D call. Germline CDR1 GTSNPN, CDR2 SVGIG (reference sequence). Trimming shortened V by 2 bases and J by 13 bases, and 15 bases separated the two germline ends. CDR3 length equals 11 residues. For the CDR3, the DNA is TGTGCCTGGAGTATCACCGGGCAACCTTACTTC. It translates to CAWSITGQPYF.

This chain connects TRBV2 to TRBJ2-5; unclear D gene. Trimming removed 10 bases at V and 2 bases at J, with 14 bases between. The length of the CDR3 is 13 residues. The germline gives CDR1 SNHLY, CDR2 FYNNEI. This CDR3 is CANSRNSQETQYF. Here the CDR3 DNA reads TGTGCCAACAGCCGGAACTCACAAGAGACCCAGTACTTC.

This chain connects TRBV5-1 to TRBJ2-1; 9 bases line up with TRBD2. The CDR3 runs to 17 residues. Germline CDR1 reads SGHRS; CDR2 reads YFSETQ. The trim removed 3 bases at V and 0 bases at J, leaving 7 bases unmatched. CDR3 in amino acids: CASSSIAGELSYNEQFF. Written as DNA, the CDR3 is TGCGCCAGCAGCTCTATAGCGGGAGAACTCTCCTACAATGAGCAGTTCTTC. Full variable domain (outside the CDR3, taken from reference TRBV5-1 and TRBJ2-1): KAGVTQTPRYLIKTRGQQVTLSCSPISGHRSVSWYQQTPGQGLQFLFEYFSETQRNKGNFPGRFSGRQFSNSRSEMNVSTLELGDSALYLCASSSIAGELSYNEQFFGPGTRLTVL.

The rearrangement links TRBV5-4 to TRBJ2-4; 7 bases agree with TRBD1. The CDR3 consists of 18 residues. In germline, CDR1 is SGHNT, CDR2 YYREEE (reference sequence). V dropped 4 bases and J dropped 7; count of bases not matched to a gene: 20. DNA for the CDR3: TGTGCCAGCAGCGAGGCCGGGACAGTCCCTCAGAGTATTAACATTCAGTACTTC. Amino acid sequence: CASSEAGTVPQSINIQYF.

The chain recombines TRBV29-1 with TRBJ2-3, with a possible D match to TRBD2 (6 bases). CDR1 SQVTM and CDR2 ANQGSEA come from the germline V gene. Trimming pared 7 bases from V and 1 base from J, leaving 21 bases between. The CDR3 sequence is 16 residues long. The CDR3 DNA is TGCAGCGGAAACCCATCGGTGGAGGGTGGCACAGATACGCAGTATTTT. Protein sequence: CSGNPSVEGGTDTQYF.

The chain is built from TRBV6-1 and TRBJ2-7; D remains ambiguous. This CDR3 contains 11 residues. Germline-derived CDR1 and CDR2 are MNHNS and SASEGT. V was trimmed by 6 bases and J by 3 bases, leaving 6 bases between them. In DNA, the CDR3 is TGTGCCAGCAGACGCAGCTACGAGCAGTACTTC. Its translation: CASRRSYEQYF.

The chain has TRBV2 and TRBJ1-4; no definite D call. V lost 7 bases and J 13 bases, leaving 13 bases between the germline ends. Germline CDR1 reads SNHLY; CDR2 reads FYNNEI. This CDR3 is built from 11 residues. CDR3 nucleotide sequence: TGTGCCAGCAAAACAGTGACGGGACTGTTTTTT. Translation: CASKTVTGLFF. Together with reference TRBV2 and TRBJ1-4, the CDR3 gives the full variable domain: EPEVTQTPSHQVTQMGQEVILRCVPISNHLYFYWYRQILGQKVEFLVSFYNNEISEKSEIFDDQFSVERPDGSNFTLKIRSTKLEDSAMYFCASKTVTGLFFGSGTQLSVL.